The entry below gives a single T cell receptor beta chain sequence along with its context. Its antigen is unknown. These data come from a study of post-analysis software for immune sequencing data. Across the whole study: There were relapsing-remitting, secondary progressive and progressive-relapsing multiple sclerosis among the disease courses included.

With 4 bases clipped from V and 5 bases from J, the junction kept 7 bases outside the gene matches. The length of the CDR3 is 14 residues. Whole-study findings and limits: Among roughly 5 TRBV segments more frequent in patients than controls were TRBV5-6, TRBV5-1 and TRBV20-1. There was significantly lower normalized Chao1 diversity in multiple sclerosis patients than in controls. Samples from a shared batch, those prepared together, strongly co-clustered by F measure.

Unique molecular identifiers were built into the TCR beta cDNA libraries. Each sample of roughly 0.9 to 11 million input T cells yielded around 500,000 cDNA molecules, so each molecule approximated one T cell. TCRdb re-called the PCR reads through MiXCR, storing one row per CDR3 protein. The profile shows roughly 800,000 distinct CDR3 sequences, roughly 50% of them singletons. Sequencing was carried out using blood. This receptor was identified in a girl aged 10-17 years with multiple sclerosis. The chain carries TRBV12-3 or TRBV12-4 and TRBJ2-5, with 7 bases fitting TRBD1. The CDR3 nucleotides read TGTGCCAGCAGTTCGAGACAGGGCGGGGAGACCCAGTACTTC. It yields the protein CASSSRQGGETQYF.